These 24 T cell receptor beta chains were sequenced from one sample in a study of T cells in Graves' hyperthyroidism and ophthalmopathy. There were TCR beta CDR3 regions amplified from RNA transcripts. The HTBI set primed first-round TCR CDR3 RT-PCR. TCRdb reanalysed the multiplex PCR reads using MiXCR and keeps one entry per CDR3 protein. The sample has some 440,000 distinct CDR3 sequences; 15% to 19% are singletons. The material sequenced was blood. The receptor set was obtained from a young woman with Graves' hyperthyroidism.

In this sample, this clonotype turned up a few times. The chain couples TRBV3-1 to TRBJ1-3; unclear D gene. This CDR3 region has 15 residues. CDR1 and CDR2 from the germline V gene are LGHDT and YNNKEL (reference sequence). The V gene lost 4 bases and the J gene lost 2 bases, with 12 bases spanning the gap. CDR3 sequence: CASSPGRDTGNTIYF. CDR3 bases: TGTGCCAGCAGCCCAGGTAGAGACACTGGAAACACCATATATTTT.

This clonotype was seen ten or more times. The CDR3 protein is CAGGTSGSEQYF. The CDR3 DNA follows: TGTGCCGGAGGGACTAGCGGGAGCGAGCAGTACTTC. The rearrangement uses TRBV2 and TRBJ2-7; 14 positions match TRBD2. From germline, CDR1 is SNHLY and CDR2 FYNNEI. There are 12 residues in the CDR3. V shed 11 bases and J 6 bases; nucleotides not matched to a gene: 3.

Ten or more counts support this clonotype. This chain links TRBV9 with TRBJ2-1; 9 nucleotides line up with TRBD2. This CDR3 has 14 amino acids. Germline CDR1 SGDLS, CDR2 YYNGEE. V lost 0 bases and J lost 8; bases outside the gene matches: 3. In DNA, the CDR3 is TGTGCCAGCAGCGTAGGTCTAGCGGGGTATGAGCAGTTCTTC. Protein product: CASSVGLAGYEQFF.

This clonotype was recorded at least ten times. The chain recombines TRBV18 with TRBJ2-1; 11 nucleotides match TRBD1. Germline V lookup: CDR1 KGHSH, CDR2 LQKENI. The CDR3 totals 16 residues. V dropped 3 bases and J dropped 7; count of bases not matched to a gene: 8. The CDR3 here is CASSPLGQGAENEQFF. CDR3 in DNA: TGTGCCAGCTCACCCCTAGGACAGGGGGCGGAAAATGAGCAGTTCTTC.

The V and J genes are TRBV18 and TRBJ2-5; TRBD2 matches 7 bases. Losses at the gene ends were 2 bases for V and 2 bases for J; bases not matched to a gene: 2. Germline V gene lookup returns CDR1 KGHSH and CDR2 LQKENI. The CDR3 is 14 amino acids. DNA of the CDR3: TGTGCCAGCTCACCAGGGGGGGAACAAGAGACCCAGTACTTC. Translated: CASSPGGEQETQYF.

The chain joins TRBV4-1 to TRBJ1-4; D unresolved. Trimming stripped 3 bases from V and 11 bases from J, with 13 bases between. The CDR3 loop spans 13 amino acids. Germline values: CDR1 MGHRA, CDR2 YSYEKL. The CDR3 protein is CASSQNNDGKLFF. In DNA, the CDR3 is TGCGCCAGCAGCCAGAATAATGACGGGAAACTGTTTTTT.

This rearrangement joins TRBV9 to TRBJ2-5; possible D gene TRBD1, 6 bases. There are 12 residues in the CDR3. The V end was cut by 6 bases, the J end by 5 bases, with 11 bases between. The germline gives CDR1 SGDLS, CDR2 YYNGEE. The CDR3 sequence is CASKGDGETQYF. CDR3 coding DNA: TGTGCCAGCAAGGGGGACGGCGAGACCCAGTACTTC.

This clonotype was detected ten times or more. V and J are TRBV5-1 and TRBJ2-7; D not resolved. This CDR3 spans 15 amino acids. From germline, CDR1 is SGHRS and CDR2 YFSETQ. V was trimmed by 0 bases and J by 1 base, leaving 11 bases between them. The CDR3 is CASSLAGSASYEQYF. The DNA for the CDR3 is TGCGCCAGCAGCTTGGCCGGTTCAGCTTCCTACGAGCAGTACTTC.

This chain links TRBV27 with TRBJ2-2, with a tentative D call TRBD2 (6 bases). The CDR3 length is 14 residues. The V end was cut by 7 bases, the J end by 6 bases, with 15 bases between. The germline CDR1 and CDR2 sequences are MNHEY and SMNVEV (reference sequence). The CDR3 DNA reads TGTGCCAGCACTCGAGGCGGGGCGTCCGGGGAGCTGTTTTTT. It specifies CASTRGGASGELFF.

The rearrangement uses TRBV15 and TRBJ2-4; D call uncertain. There are 18 residues in the CDR3. CDR1 is LNHNV and CDR2 is YYDKDF in the germline V gene (reference sequence). Trimming pared 2 bases from V and 4 bases from J, leaving 21 bases between. The DNA for the CDR3 is TGTGCCACCAGCAGACCCCTGCCCTACCTGTCCGAAAAAAACATTCAGTACTTC. It codes for CATSRPLPYLSEKNIQYF.

This clonotype was detected many times. The rearrangement uses TRBV6-1 and TRBJ1-2; 11 nucleotides match TRBD1. V shed 5 bases and J 5 bases; nucleotides not matched to a gene: 4. Germline V gives CDR1 MNHNS, CDR2 SASEGT. The CDR3 runs to 14 residues. Here the CDR3 reads CASSFGQGAYGYTF. The CDR3 DNA reads as TGTGCCAGCAGTTTTGGACAGGGGGCGTATGGCTACACCTTC.

This clonotype appeared many times. The V gene is TRBV5-1, the J gene TRBJ1-4; D unresolved. The CDR3 loop spans 15 amino acids. Germline CDR1 is SGHRS and CDR2 is YFSETQ. V lost 0 bases to trimming and J lost 7 bases, with 13 bases between them. DNA of the CDR3: TGCGCCAGCAGCTTGGATCCCGTCGTGGGTGAAAAACTGTTTTTT. Translating it yields CASSLDPVVGEKLFF. The full variable domain, with the rest looked up from reference TRBV5-1 and TRBJ1-4, is KAGVTQTPRYLIKTRGQQVTLSCSPISGHRSVSWYQQTPGQGLQFLFEYFSETQRNKGNFPGRFSGRQFSNSRSEMNVSTLELGDSALYLCASSLDPVVGEKLFFGSGTQLSVL.

This clonotype has only a few counts. The V call is TRBV19, the J call TRBJ2-1; D not certain. Germline CDR1 reads LNHDA; CDR2 reads SQIVND (reference sequence). V was shortened by 3 bases and J by 0 bases, with 12 bases between the two germline ends. The CDR3 runs to 16 residues. CDR3: CASSILSMSSYNEQFF. DNA of the CDR3: TGTGCCAGTAGTATCCTTTCCATGAGCTCCTACAATGAGCAGTTCTTC.

This clonotype was seen at least ten times. V gene TRBV7-6 combines with J gene TRBJ2-7; TRBD1 agrees at 10 bases. In germline, CDR1 is SGHVS, CDR2 FNYEAQ. Trimming took 4 bases from V and 6 from J; bases not matched to a gene: 9. The CDR3 contains 15 residues. The CDR3 region is CASSSETGGPSEQYF. Written as DNA, the CDR3 is TGTGCCAGCAGCTCAGAGACAGGGGGCCCATCCGAGCAGTACTTC. The full variable domain, its missing parts supplied by reference TRBV7-6 and TRBJ2-7, is GAGVSQSPRYKVTKRGQDVALRCDPISGHVSLYWYRQALGQGPEFLTYFNYEAQQDKSGLPNDRFSAERPEGSISTLTIQRTEQRDSAMYRCASSSETGGPSEQYFGPGTRLTVT.

This clonotype occurred a few times. Being one base from a much bigger clone, this may be a read error. Here the CDR3 reads CASSAGGIGNTIYF. CDR3 nucleotide sequence: TGTGCCAGCAGTGCAGGCGGAATTGGAAACACCATATATTTT. This sequence joins TRBV28 and TRBJ1-3; D ambiguous. The CDR3 totals 14 residues. Germline-derived CDR1 and CDR2 are MDHEN and SYDVKM. Trimming cost V 5 bases and J 3 bases, with 11 bases left between them.

This clonotype was counted ten times or more. V usage is TRBV29-1 and J usage is TRBJ2-7, with TRBD2 matching over 8 bases. The CDR3 runs to 14 residues. The ends lost 7 bases at V and 1 base at J; junction bases unmatched: 9. Germline V gene lookup returns CDR1 SQVTM and CDR2 ANQGSEA. The CDR3 sequence is CSASQTSESYEQYF. As DNA, the CDR3 is TGCAGCGCCTCCCAGACTAGCGAATCCTACGAGCAGTACTTC.

This chain links TRBV29-1 with TRBJ2-7; 12 bases align to TRBD1. This CDR3 spans 14 amino acids. The germline V gene encodes CDR1 SQVTM and CDR2 ANQGSEA. With V trimmed by 0 bases and J by 7 bases, 4 bases remained unmatched. CDR3 nucleotides: TGCAGCGTTGAAGAGGGACAGGGGGCGCGTGAGCAGTACTTC. This codes for CSVEEGQGAREQYF.

The rearrangement joins TRBV18 to TRBJ2-7; no definite D call. The CDR3 runs to 13 residues. Per germline, CDR1 KGHSH and CDR2 LQKENI. With 3 bases removed from V and 3 bases from J, the gap between germline ends came to 9 bases. The CDR3 DNA follows: TGTGCCAGCTCACCTCGGGCCGACTACGAGCAGTACTTC. It is translated as CASSPRADYEQYF.

This chain uses TRBV19 with TRBJ2-2; D is unresolved. CDR1 is LNHDA and CDR2 is SQIVND in the germline V gene (reference sequence). V shed 5 bases and J shed 7 bases, with 14 bases lying between them. The CDR3 covers 14 residues. The CDR3, as DNA: TGTGCCAGTAGTTTCCTCCCTTCGGGCGGGGAGCTGTTTTTT. Amino acid sequence: CASSFLPSGGELFF.

The sample holds one count of this clonotype. The V gene is TRBV24-1, the J gene TRBJ2-1, with 10 positions matching TRBD1. CDR3 length equals 19 residues. The V segment lost 3 bases and the J segment 6 bases; nucleotides outside the gene matches: 16. Germline V gene data show CDR1 as KGHDR and CDR2 as SFDVKD. The CDR3 bases are TGTGCCACCAGTGATGCCTCACGTCCCGGGACAGGGGATTTCAATGAGCAGTTCTTC. Amino acids: CATSDASRPGTGDFNEQFF.

Many counts were recorded for this clonotype. The chain combines TRBV7-8 with TRBJ1-6; D uncertain. Germline V gene data show CDR1 as SGHVS and CDR2 as FQNEAQ. The CDR3 consists of 13 residues. V lost 5 bases, J lost 3 bases, and 5 bases lay in between. This CDR3 reads CASSPGYNSPLHF. CDR3 bases: TGTGCCAGCAGCCCGGGCTATAATTCACCCCTCCACTTT.

The chain recombines TRBV29-1 with TRBJ1-2; no clear D gene. Trimming left V 4 bases short and J 4 bases short, with 10 bases between. The CDR3 is made up of 12 amino acids. Germline V gives CDR1 SQVTM, CDR2 ANQGSEA. CDR3 sequence (DNA): TGCAGCGTTGTTGACGGAACCTATGGCTACACCTTC. Encoded protein: CSVVDGTYGYTF.

V and J are TRBV5-6 and TRBJ2-5; D possibly matches TRBD1 or TRBD2 (6 bases each). Germline assignment: CDR1 SGHDT and CDR2 YYEEEE. Trimming pared 0 bases from V and 2 bases from J, leaving 14 bases between. This CDR3 contains 16 residues. The CDR3 here is CASSLAPGAVQETQYF. The DNA of the CDR3 is TGTGCCAGCAGCTTGGCCCCGGGGGCCGTACAAGAGACCCAGTACTTC.

This clonotype was picked up a small number of times. The V call is TRBV12-3 or TRBV12-4, the J call TRBJ2-3; D is undetermined. V lost 1 base and J 7 bases, leaving 9 bases between the germline ends. The CDR3 contains 13 residues. The CDR3 sequence is CASSLGWQNTQYF. CDR3 sequence (DNA): TGTGCCAGCAGTTTAGGATGGCAGAATACGCAGTATTTT.